The 12 T cell receptor beta chains given below trace back to one sample, sequenced in a study of cytomegalovirus exposure and HLA in healthy donors. PCR employed 60 Vbeta and 13 Jbeta primers. The data were produced by immunoSEQ multiplex PCR, yet TCRdb's version contains in-frame clones alone and is incomplete. The sample has some 120,000 clones, just under 75% seen once; the top ten hold 6% to 8.5%. Material: PBMCs. These receptor sequences come from a man in his forties or fifties in good health and CMV-seropositive.

This chain's CDR3 is CASSERRVDRGREKLFF. CDR3 in DNA: TGTGCCAGCAGTGAACGGAGGGTGGACAGGGGGAGGGAAAAACTGTTTTTT. The chain links TRBV2 to TRBJ1-4; 10 bases map to TRBD1. J was trimmed by 8 bases and V by 2 bases; bases with no gene match: 11. Germline V CDR1 and CDR2: SNHLY, FYNNEI. The CDR3 is 17 amino acids.

This chain joins TRBV30 and TRBJ1-5; the match to TRBD1 covers 8 bases. CDR3 length equals 14 residues. Germline V gives CDR1 GTSNPN, CDR2 SVGIG (reference sequence). Trimming removed 8 bases from V and 2 bases from J; junction bases left unmatched: 8. CDR3 protein: CAANEGQGNQPQHF. The CDR3, as DNA: TGTGCCGCAAATGAGGGACAGGGCAATCAGCCCCAGCATTTT. Complete variable domain (other parts from reference TRBV30 and TRBJ1-5): SQTIHQWPATLVQPVGSPLSLECTVEGTSNPNLYWYRQAAGRGLQLLFYSVGIGQISSEVPQNLSASRPQDRQFILSSKKLLLSDSGFYLCAANEGQGNQPQHFGDGTRLSIL.

The chain uses TRBV6-1 and TRBJ1-1; D unresolved. Germline V CDR1 and CDR2: MNHNS, SASEGT. The V gene lost 9 bases and the J gene lost 8 bases, with 19 bases spanning the gap. The CDR3 covers 13 residues. CDR3 protein: CASTLPGRSEAFF. CDR3 DNA sequence: TGTGCCAGTACTCTCCCAGGCAGGTCAGAAGCTTTCTTT.

The CDR3 is CAWSPVRGAWETQYF. The CDR3 bases are TGTGCCTGGAGTCCCGTGCGGGGGGCGTGGGAGACCCAGTACTTC. The rearrangement links TRBV30 to TRBJ2-5; 8 bases align to TRBD2. The CDR3 length is 15 residues. Germline values: CDR1 GTSNPN, CDR2 SVGIG (reference sequence). With V trimmed by 2 bases and J by 5 bases, 10 bases remained unmatched.

The chain recombines TRBV28 with TRBJ2-2, with TRBD1 matching over 9 bases. Germline V CDR1 and CDR2: MDHEN, SYDVKM. This CDR3 spans 15 amino acids. V lost 7 bases and J lost 5; bases outside the gene matches: 8. The CDR3 protein is CASTPHGTGTGELFF. The CDR3 coding sequence is TGTGCCAGCACCCCCCACGGGACAGGGACCGGGGAGCTGTTTTTT.

The J gene is TRBJ2-3, the V gene TRBV30; TRBD2 aligns across 9 bases. This CDR3 has 18 residues. J gave up 4 bases and V 0 bases, and 14 bases lay outside the gene matches. Per germline, CDR1 GTSNPN and CDR2 SVGIG (reference sequence). Here the CDR3 reads CAWSVRRRGGGLADTQYF. The CDR3 nucleotides read TGTGCCTGGAGTGTACGAAGGCGGGGGGGCGGGTTAGCAGATACGCAGTATTTT.

The V gene is TRBV7-6, the J gene TRBJ2-1; 9 bases are shared with TRBD2. The V gene end was trimmed by 3 bases and the J gene end by 0 bases; junction bases not matched to a gene: 3. The CDR3 runs 16 residues. CDR1 is SGHVS, CDR2 FNYEAQ, per germline. CDR3 region: CASSFRSGGSYNEQFF. CDR3 bases: TGTGCCAGCAGCTTCCGTAGCGGGGGCTCCTACAATGAGCAGTTCTTC. The full variable domain, completed using reference TRBV7-6 and TRBJ2-1, is GAGVSQSPRYKVTKRGQDVALRCDPISGHVSLYWYRQALGQGPEFLTYFNYEAQQDKSGLPNDRFSAERPEGSISTLTIQRTEQRDSAMYRCASSFRSGGSYNEQFFGPGTRLTVL.

This clone was counted once. The V and J genes are TRBV5-1 and TRBJ2-2, with no clear D. Trimming removed 4 bases from V and 4 bases from J, with 14 bases in between. This CDR3 has 15 residues. Per germline, CDR1 SGHRS and CDR2 YFSETQ. The DNA of the CDR3 is TGCGCCAGCAGCCAATTAACAGAGTTCACCGGGGAGCTGTTTTTT. This encodes CASSQLTEFTGELFF. The complete variable domain, with remaining parts taken from reference TRBV5-1 and TRBJ2-2, reads KAGVTQTPRYLIKTRGQQVTLSCSPISGHRSVSWYQQTPGQGLQFLFEYFSETQRNKGNFPGRFSGRQFSNSRSEMNVSTLELGDSALYLCASSQLTEFTGELFFGEGSRLTVL.

The CDR3 region is CASTHEGGIYGYTF. As DNA, the CDR3 is TGTGCCAGCACCCACGAGGGAGGTATCTATGGCTACACCTTC. The V call is TRBV6-6, the J call TRBJ1-2; D not resolved. Germline values: CDR1 MNHNY, CDR2 SVGAGI (reference sequence). CDR3 length equals 14 residues. Trimming took 7 bases from V and 4 from J, leaving 16 bases between them.

The chain has TRBV28 and TRBJ2-7; 9 bases map to TRBD1. V shed 1 base, J shed 2 bases, and the junction held 0 bases outside the gene matches. Germline V lookup: CDR1 MDHEN, CDR2 SYDVKM. The CDR3 covers 14 residues. CDR3 coding DNA: TGTGCCAGCAGTTTATACAGGGGGCCCTACGAGCAGTACTTC. Its protein is CASSLYRGPYEQYF.

The chain carries TRBV7-9 and TRBJ2-7; D unresolved. The V end was cut by 1 base, the J end by 2 bases, with 9 bases between. The CDR3 totals 14 residues. The germline gives CDR1 SEHNR, CDR2 FQNEAQ (reference sequence). The CDR3 DNA sequence: TGTGCCAGCAGCTTAGGCCCCAGGACCTACGAGCAGTACTTC. Translation: CASSLGPRTYEQYF. Filled out from reference TRBV7-9 and TRBJ2-7, the complete variable domain reads DTGVSQNPRHKITKRGQNVTFRCDPISEHNRLYWYRQTLGQGPEFLTYFQNEAQLEKSRLLSDRFSAERPKGSFSTLEIQRTEQGDSAMYLCASSLGPRTYEQYFGPGTRLTVT.

The gene calls are TRBV5-1 and TRBJ2-7; TRBD1 matches at 9 bases. Trimming at V came to 0 bases and at J to 7 bases, leaving 5 bases not matched to a gene. Germline CDR1 and CDR2: SGHRS and YFSETQ. The CDR3 runs to 14 residues. As DNA, the CDR3 is TGCGCCAGCAGCTTGGACAGGGGGCCATGGGAGCAGTACTTC. This translates into CASSLDRGPWEQYF.